This entry lists 15 T cell receptor beta chains sequenced from one sample in a study of shared clonotypes between healthy human individuals (TCRdb year 2020). Libraries were made using the immunoSEQ multiplex PCR assay. Entries here come from immuneACCESS through TCRdb and include only in-frame sequences with V and J called. Some clones fail to appear in such tables; in the studies checked, an unresolved V gene covers under half of the shortfall, and the cause of the remainder is unknown. The sample yields some 1.4 million clones; around 97% were counted once. The ten top clones hold about 1% of the sample. Input material: naive CD4+ T cells sorted from blood. The meaning of the sample's cell subset or site label: CD45RA+ positively selected. Receptors originate from a man younger than 45 in good health.

The genes are TRBV5-1 and TRBJ2-3; D is perhaps TRBD1 (6 bases). Germline loops: CDR1 SGHRS, CDR2 YFSETQ. Between the trimmed V and J ends, which lost 0 bases and 0 bases, there was a span of 8 bases. The CDR3 has 15 residues. The CDR3 is CASSLGTVSTDTQYF. DNA of the CDR3: TGCGCCAGCAGCTTGGGGACAGTTAGCACAGATACGCAGTATTTT.

Of note for this clone: Other DNA variants within this sample encode the same CDR3. This chain connects TRBV9 to TRBJ2-2; TRBD1 is a possible D gene (6 bases). V was clipped by 1 base and J by 3 bases, with 10 bases between them. Germline CDR1 and CDR2: SGDLS and YYNGEE. CDR3 size: 15 residues. CDR3 bases: TGTGCCAGCAGCGTAAGGGGGTTAGACACCGGGGAGCTGTTTTTT. Its translation: CASSVRGLDTGELFF.

This clone was observed a few times. The chain joins TRBV19 to TRBJ2-6; 7 nucleotides agree with TRBD1. Germline-derived CDR1 and CDR2 are LNHDA and SQIVND (reference sequence). This CDR3 has 17 amino acids. J gave up 0 bases and V 7 bases, and 9 bases lay outside the gene matches. In nucleotides, the CDR3 is TGTGCCAGTACACGCCGTACAGGGGTCTCTGGGGCCAACGTCCTGACTTTC. The encoded protein is CASTRRTGVSGANVLTF.

The chain links TRBV6-1 to TRBJ1-5; D gene uncertain. Trimming removed 3 bases from V and 4 bases from J, with 10 bases in between. The CDR3 contains 14 residues. Germline V CDR1 and CDR2: MNHNS, SASEGT. The CDR3 spells CASSDPSLNQPQHF. DNA for the CDR3: TGTGCCAGCAGTGACCCGTCCCTGAATCAGCCCCAGCATTTT.

This clone was seen once. The chain combines TRBV19 with TRBJ2-7, with TRBD2 matching over 10 bases. The CDR3 totals 14 residues. Trimming cost V 3 bases and J 5 bases; bases outside gene matches: 4. The germline gives CDR1 LNHDA, CDR2 SQIVND (reference sequence). In DNA form, the CDR3 reads TGTGCCAGTAGTATCAGCGGGAGGGCCCACGAGCAGTACTTC. Amino acid sequence: CASSISGRAHEQYF.

For this clone: The same CDR3 arises from other DNA sequences in this sample as well. This chain joins TRBV5-4 and TRBJ2-2, with unresolved D. The length of the CDR3 is 12 residues. CDR1 and CDR2 from the germline V gene are SGHNT and YYREEE (reference sequence). Trimming cost V 5 bases and J 3 bases, with 5 bases left between them. CDR3 sequence (DNA): TGTGCCAGCAGGAGAGACACCGGGGAGCTGTTTTTT. Translated: CASRRDTGELFF.

The chain couples TRBV19 to TRBJ2-7; D possibly matches TRBD1 or TRBD2 (5 bases each). This CDR3 has 15 amino acids. Germline CDR1 reads LNHDA; CDR2 reads SQIVND (reference sequence). V lost 2 bases and J 4 bases, leaving 15 bases between the germline ends. The CDR3 bases are TGTGCCAGTAGTATAACGGGACCTTCCTCATACGAGCAGTACTTC. Protein sequence: CASSITGPSSYEQYF.

The chain links TRBV29-1 to TRBJ2-7; D is unclear. V was clipped by 4 bases and J by 2 bases, with 6 bases between them. Germline-derived CDR1 and CDR2 are SQVTM and ANQGSEA. The CDR3 consists of 11 residues. CDR3 amino acids: CSVGETYEQYF. The CDR3 coding sequence is TGCAGCGTTGGGGAAACCTACGAGCAGTACTTC.

The chain recombines TRBV7-9 with TRBJ1-4; D gene ambiguous. The germline V gene has CDR1 SEHNR and CDR2 FQNEAQ (reference sequence). Trimming cost V 5 bases and J 10 bases, with 11 bases left between them. The CDR3 spans 12 residues. As DNA, the CDR3 is TGTGCCAGCAGCCCAGCCGAGGGAAAACTGTTTTTT. Translated, it gives CASSPAEGKLFF.

The chain recombines TRBV5-1 with TRBJ2-3; 8 positions match TRBD2. CDR3 length: 15 residues. Germline CDR1 and CDR2: SGHRS and YFSETQ. Trimming removed 0 bases from V and 4 bases from J; junction bases left unmatched: 4. The CDR3, as DNA: TGCGCCAGCAGCTTGGACGGTAGCGGGGCAGATACGCAGTATTTT. It specifies CASSLDGSGADTQYF.

The chain's CDR3 is CASSHGTSGSYNEQFF. The CDR3 DNA follows: TGTGCCAGCAGCCACGGGACTAGCGGGAGCTACAATGAGCAGTTCTTC. The chain carries TRBV5-8 and TRBJ2-1; TRBD2 matches 14 bases. The V segment lost 4 bases and the J segment 3 bases; nucleotides outside the gene matches: 3. Germline V gives CDR1 SGHTS, CDR2 YDEGEE. This CDR3 has 16 amino acids.

This chain connects TRBV5-1 to TRBJ2-2, with D perhaps TRBD1 (5 bases). Per germline, CDR1 SGHRS and CDR2 YFSETQ. Trimming cost V 0 bases and J 0 bases, with 9 bases left between them. The CDR3 runs 16 residues. The chain's CDR3 is CASSLGARANTGELFF. The CDR3 DNA follows: TGCGCCAGCAGCTTGGGGGCCAGGGCGAACACCGGGGAGCTGTTTTTT.

This clone was observed once. This chain joins TRBV28 and TRBJ1-1, with 9 bases identical to TRBD1. The CDR3 is 16 amino acids. The junction had 15 bases not matched to a gene; V was cut back by 5 bases and J by 8 bases. Germline V lookup: CDR1 MDHEN, CDR2 SYDVKM. This CDR3 reads CASSPQTGGLFLEAFF. Here the CDR3 DNA reads TGTGCCAGCAGTCCCCAGACAGGGGGTTTATTCCTGGAAGCTTTCTTT.

The genes are TRBV6-5 and TRBJ1-5, with D unclear. Per the germline V gene, CDR1 is MNHEY and CDR2 is SVGAGI. The CDR3 sequence is 13 residues long. V lost 2 bases, J lost 5 bases, and 7 bases lay in between. Written as DNA, the CDR3 is TGTGCCAGCAGTTACCCCCGGGATCAGCCCCAGCATTTT. Translating gives CASSYPRDQPQHF.

The chain links TRBV27 to TRBJ2-2; D is undetermined. V was trimmed by 2 bases and J by 6 bases, leaving 10 bases between them. Germline V gene lookup returns CDR1 MNHEY and CDR2 SMNVEV (reference sequence). The CDR3 runs to 14 residues. For the CDR3, the DNA is TGTGCCAGCAGTTTACGGATTGGAGCCGGGGAGCTGTTTTTT. It is translated as CASSLRIGAGELFF.